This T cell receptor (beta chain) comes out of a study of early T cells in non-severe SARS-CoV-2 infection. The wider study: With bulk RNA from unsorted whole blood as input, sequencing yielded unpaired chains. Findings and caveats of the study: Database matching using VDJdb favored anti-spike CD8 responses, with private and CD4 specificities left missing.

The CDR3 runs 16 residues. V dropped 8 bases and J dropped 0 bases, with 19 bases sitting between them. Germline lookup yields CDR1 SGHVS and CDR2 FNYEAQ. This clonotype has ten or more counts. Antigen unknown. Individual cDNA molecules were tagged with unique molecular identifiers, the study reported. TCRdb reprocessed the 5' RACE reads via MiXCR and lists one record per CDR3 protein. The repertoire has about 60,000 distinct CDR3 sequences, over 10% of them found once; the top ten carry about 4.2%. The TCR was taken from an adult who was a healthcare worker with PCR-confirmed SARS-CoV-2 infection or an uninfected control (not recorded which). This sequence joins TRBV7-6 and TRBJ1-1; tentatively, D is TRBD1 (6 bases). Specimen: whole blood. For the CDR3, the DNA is TGTGCCAGCTCTCACACCAGGGGTTACATGAACACTGAAGCTTTCTTT. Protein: CASSHTRGYMNTEAFF.